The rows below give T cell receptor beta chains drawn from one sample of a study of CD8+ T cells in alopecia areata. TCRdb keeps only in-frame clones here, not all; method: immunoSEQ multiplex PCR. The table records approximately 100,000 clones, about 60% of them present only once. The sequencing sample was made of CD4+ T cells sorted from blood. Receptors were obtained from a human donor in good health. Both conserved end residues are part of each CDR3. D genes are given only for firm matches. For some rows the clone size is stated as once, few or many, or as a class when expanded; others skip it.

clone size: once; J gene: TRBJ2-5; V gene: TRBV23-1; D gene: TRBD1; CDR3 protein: CASSQLGPPGQGPQETQYF; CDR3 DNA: TGCGCCAGCAGTCAATTAGGCCCCCCGGGACAGGGACCGCAAGAGACCCAGTACTTC
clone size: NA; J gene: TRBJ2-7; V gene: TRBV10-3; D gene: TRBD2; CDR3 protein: CAISESGGRSEQYF; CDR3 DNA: TGTGCCATCAGTGAGAGCGGGGGCCGATCCGAGCAGTACTTC
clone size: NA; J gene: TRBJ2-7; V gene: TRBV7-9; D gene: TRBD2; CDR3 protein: CASSLAAGGSYEQYF; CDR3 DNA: TGTGCCAGCAGCTTAGCGGCGGGGGGCTCCTACGAGCAGTACTTC
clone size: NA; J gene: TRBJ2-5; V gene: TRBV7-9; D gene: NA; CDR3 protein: CASSLMSGQETQYF; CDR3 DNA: TGTGCCAGCAGCTTAATGAGCGGGCAAGAGACCCAGTACTTC
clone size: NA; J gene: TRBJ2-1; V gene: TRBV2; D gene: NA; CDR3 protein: CASRPTAAGQFF; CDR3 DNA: TGTGCCAGCAGGCCAACCGCGGCAGGCCAGTTCTTC
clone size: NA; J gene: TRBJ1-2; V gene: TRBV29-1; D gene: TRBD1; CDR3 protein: CSVEDLTGNYNYGYTF; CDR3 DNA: TGCAGCGTTGAAGATCTGACAGGGAACTATAACTATGGCTACACCTTC
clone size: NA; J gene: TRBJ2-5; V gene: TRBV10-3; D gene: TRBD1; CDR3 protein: CAISTTGMQETQYF; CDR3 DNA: TGTGCCATCAGTACGACAGGGATGCAAGAGACCCAGTACTTC
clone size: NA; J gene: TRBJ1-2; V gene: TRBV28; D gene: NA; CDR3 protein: CANSAYRYGYTF; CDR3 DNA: TGTGCCAACAGTGCATACAGATATGGCTACACCTTC
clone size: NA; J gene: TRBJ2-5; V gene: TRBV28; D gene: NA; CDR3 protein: CASSFQGEGTQYF; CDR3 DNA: TGTGCCAGCAGTTTTCAGGGGGAGGGGACCCAGTACTTC
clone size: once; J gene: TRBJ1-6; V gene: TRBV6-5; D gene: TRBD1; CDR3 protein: CASSSLFGQGTSPLHF; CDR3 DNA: TGTGCCAGCAGTTCGCTGTTTGGACAGGGGACGTCACCCCTCCACTTT
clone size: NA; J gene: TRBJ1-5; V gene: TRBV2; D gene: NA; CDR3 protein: CASSEGNNQPQHF; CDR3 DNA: TGTGCCAGCAGTGAAGGGAACAATCAGCCCCAGCATTTT
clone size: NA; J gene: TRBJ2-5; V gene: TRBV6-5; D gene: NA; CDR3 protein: CASSYRRSPRQETQYF; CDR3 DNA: TGTGCCAGCAGTTATCGTAGGAGCCCAAGACAAGAGACCCAGTACTTC
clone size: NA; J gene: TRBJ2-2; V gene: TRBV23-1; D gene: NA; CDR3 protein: CASSQNRRLLANTGELFF; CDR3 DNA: TGCGCCAGCAGTCAGAACAGGAGACTCCTCGCGAACACCGGGGAGCTGTTTTTT
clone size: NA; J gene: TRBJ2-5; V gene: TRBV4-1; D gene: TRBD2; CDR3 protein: CASSLTSGGYPETQYF; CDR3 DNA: TGCGCCAGCAGCCTGACTAGCGGGGGATATCCGGAGACCCAGTACTTC
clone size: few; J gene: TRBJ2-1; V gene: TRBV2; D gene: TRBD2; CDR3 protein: CASNGLADNEQFF; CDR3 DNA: TGTGCCAGCAATGGACTAGCGGACAATGAGCAGTTCTTC
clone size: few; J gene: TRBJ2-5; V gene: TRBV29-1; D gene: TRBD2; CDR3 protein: CSVGTSGGVETQYF; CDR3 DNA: TGCAGCGTGGGGACTAGCGGGGGGGTGGAGACCCAGTACTTC
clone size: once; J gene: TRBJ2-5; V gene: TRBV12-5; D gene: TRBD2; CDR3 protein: CASGLIGGETQYF; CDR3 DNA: TGTGCTAGTGGTTTGATCGGGGGGGAGACCCAGTACTTC
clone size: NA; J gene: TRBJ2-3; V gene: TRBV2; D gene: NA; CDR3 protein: CASSEYGVRSDTQYF; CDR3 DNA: TGTGCCAGCAGTGAATACGGGGTCCGGAGCGATACGCAGTATTTT
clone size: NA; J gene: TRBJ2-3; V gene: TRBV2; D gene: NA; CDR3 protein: CASSVTPGTDGDTQYF; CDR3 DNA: TGTGCCAGCAGCGTAACACCGGGGACCGACGGGGATACGCAGTATTTT
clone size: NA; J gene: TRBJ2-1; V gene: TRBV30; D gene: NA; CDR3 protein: CAWSSSTWGHEQFF; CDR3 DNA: TGTGCCTGGAGTTCTTCTACTTGGGGGCATGAGCAGTTCTTC
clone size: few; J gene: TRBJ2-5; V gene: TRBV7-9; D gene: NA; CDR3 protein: CASTTMGGRGETQYF; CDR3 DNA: TGTGCCAGCACCACTATGGGGGGGCGTGGAGAGACCCAGTACTTC
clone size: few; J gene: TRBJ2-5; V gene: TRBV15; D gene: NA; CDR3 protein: CATSRDRALGETQYF; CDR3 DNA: TGTGCCACCAGCAGAGATCGTGCGCTAGGGGAGACCCAGTACTTC
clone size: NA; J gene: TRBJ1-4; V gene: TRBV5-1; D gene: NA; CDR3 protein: CASSLEATNEKLFF; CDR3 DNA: TGCGCCAGCAGCTTGGAGGCAACTAATGAAAAACTGTTTTTT
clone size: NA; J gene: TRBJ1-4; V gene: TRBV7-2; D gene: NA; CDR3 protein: CASSDDRINEKLFF; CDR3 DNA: TGTGCCAGCAGCGACGACAGAATTAATGAAAAACTGTTTTTT
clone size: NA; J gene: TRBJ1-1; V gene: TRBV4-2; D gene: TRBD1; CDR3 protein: CASSQDRGRTEAFF; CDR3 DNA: TGTGCCAGCAGCCAAGACAGGGGGCGGACTGAAGCTTTCTTT
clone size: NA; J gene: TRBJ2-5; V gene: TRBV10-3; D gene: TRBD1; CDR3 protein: CAISEADRGSRETQYF; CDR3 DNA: TGTGCCATCAGTGAAGCGGACAGGGGATCTCGAGAGACCCAGTACTTC
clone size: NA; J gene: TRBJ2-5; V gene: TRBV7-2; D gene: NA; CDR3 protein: CASSLVGGKQLETQYF; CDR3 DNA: TGTGCCAGCAGCTTAGTTGGGGGGAAACAGTTGGAGACCCAGTACTTC
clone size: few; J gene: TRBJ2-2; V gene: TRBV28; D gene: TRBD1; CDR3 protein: CASAYSGTGGTGELFF; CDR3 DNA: TGTGCCAGCGCATATTCCGGAACAGGGGGCACCGGGGAGCTGTTTTTT
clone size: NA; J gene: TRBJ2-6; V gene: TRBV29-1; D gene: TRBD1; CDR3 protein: CSAAQGASGANVLTF; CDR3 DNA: TGCAGCGCAGCTCAGGGGGCTAGTGGGGCCAACGTCCTGACTTTC
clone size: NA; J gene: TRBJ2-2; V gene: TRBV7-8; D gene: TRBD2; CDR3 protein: CASSFEGLATGELFF; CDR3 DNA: TGTGCCAGCAGCTTCGAAGGACTAGCGACCGGGGAGCTGTTTTTT
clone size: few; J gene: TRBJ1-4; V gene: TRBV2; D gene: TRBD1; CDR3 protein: CASRARDRGFSTNEKLFF; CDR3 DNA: TGTGCCAGCAGGGCCCGGGACAGGGGATTTTCAACTAATGAAAAACTGTTTTTT
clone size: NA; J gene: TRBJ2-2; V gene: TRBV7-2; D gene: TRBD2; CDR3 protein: CASSLAGTRGTGELFF; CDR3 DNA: TGTGCCAGCAGCTTAGCCGGGACTAGGGGCACCGGGGAGCTGTTTTTT
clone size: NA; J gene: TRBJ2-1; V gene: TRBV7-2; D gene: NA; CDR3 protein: CASSPIGNEQFF; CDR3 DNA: TGTGCCAGCAGCCCAATCGGAAATGAGCAGTTCTTC
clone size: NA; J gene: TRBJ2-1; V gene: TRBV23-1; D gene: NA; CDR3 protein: CASRPFPGFEQFF; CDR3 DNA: TGCGCCAGCAGACCCTTTCCGGGCTTTGAGCAGTTCTTC
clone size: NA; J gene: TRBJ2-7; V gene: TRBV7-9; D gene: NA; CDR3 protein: CASSRSGSSYEQYF; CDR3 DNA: TGTGCCAGCAGTCGCAGTGGGAGCTCCTACGAGCAGTACTTC
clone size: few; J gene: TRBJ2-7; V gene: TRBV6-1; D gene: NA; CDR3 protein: CASSEYVVDYEQYF; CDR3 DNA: TGTGCCAGCAGTGAATATGTGGTCGATTACGAGCAGTACTTC
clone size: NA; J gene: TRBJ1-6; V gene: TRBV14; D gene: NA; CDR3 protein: CASSQLGGTAAPPLHF; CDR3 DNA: TGTGCCAGCAGCCAGCTTGGGGGTACGGCCGCCCCCCCCCTCCACTTT
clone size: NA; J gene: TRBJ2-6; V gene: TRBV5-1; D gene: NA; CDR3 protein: CASSLAAGTGANVLTF; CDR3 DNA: TGCGCCAGCAGCTTGGCGGCAGGGACTGGGGCCAACGTCCTGACTTTC
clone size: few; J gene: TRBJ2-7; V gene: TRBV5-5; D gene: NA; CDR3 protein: CASSWTGLSEQYF; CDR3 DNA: TGTGCCAGCAGCTGGACGGGTTTATCGGAGCAGTACTTC
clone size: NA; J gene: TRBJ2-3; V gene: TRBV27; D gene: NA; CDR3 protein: CASSLLGTDTQYF; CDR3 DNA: TGTGCCAGCAGTTTATTAGGCACAGATACGCAGTATTTT
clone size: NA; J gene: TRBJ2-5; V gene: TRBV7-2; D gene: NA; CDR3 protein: CASSPNNYWQETQYF; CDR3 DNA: TGTGCCAGCAGCCCAAACAACTATTGGCAAGAGACCCAGTACTTC
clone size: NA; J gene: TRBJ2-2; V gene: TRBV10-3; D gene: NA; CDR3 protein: CAISDTEGANTGELFF; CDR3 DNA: TGTGCCATCAGTGATACTGAGGGGGCGAACACCGGGGAGCTGTTTTTT